This TCR beta chain was identified in a study of spatial heterogeneity in lung cancer. TCRdb independently ran MiXCR on the 5' RACE reads; one entry per CDR3 protein. The top ten clones hold about a fifth of a sample with 5,500 to 7,500 distinct CDR3 sequences, around 3% of them seen once. Time point indicated: sample taken at primary tumor resection. Unsorted whole RNA from tumor, nontumor lung or frozen PBMC underwent sequencing. This clonotype was seen ten or more times. Its cognate antigen is unknown. Notes on the study in general: Counts of expanded alpha and beta TCRs within tumors tracked the tumor nonsynonymous mutation count.

The CDR3 spans 15 residues. Germline V gene lookup returns CDR1 MNHEY and CDR2 SVGAGI. V dropped 6 bases and J dropped 6 bases, with 21 bases sitting between them. The V call is TRBV6-5, the J call TRBJ2-7; the D gene could be TRBD1 or TRBD2 (6 bases each). The source of this sequence is a male donor with early-stage non-small cell lung cancer. This specimen consisted of lung tumor tissue, obtained at surgery. The DNA for the CDR3 is TGTGCCAGCAGCCGCCTACAGGGAGGAACGGGCGAGCAGTACTTC. It translates to CASSRLQGGTGEQYF.